Listed here is a single T cell receptor beta chain. With 2 bases removed from V and 3 bases from J, the gap between germline ends came to 16 bases. The germline gives CDR1 LNHDA, CDR2 SQIVND (reference sequence). The CDR3 is made up of 17 amino acids. The data derive from a study of blood T cell repertoires in COVID-19. Study summary: Whether acute or convalescent, the COVID-19 samples came from the United States, Italy and Spain. PBMCs, B-cell-depleted T cells, or T cells were the source of the cDNA or gDNA that made up the material.

Recruitment covered roughly 22 US areas and drew participants whose ages spanned about 18 to 89 years. Participant reports of clinical history set cohort assignment. Assay: immunoSEQ multiplex PCR; the TCRdb copy retains only in-frame clones and omits some. Of 230,000 or so clones listed, around 88% are singletons. What was sequenced was PBMCs or T cells enriched from blood (not recorded which). The V gene is TRBV19, the J gene TRBJ1-4, with D tentatively TRBD1 (5 bases). The TCR sequence derives from a woman aged 40 to 55 with acute COVID-19. This chain's CDR3 is CASSIIQGLTSNEKLFF. CDR3 DNA sequence: TGTGCCAGTAGTATAATCCAGGGTTTAACTTCTAATGAAAAACTGTTTTTT.